The clone carrying this T cell receptor beta chain was detected ten times or more. The V end was cut by 5 bases, the J end by 4 bases, with 17 bases between. The CDR3 loop spans 14 amino acids. CDR1 and CDR2 (germline): DFQATT, SNEGSKA (reference sequence). The data stem from a study of early T cells in non-severe SARS-CoV-2 infection. Study details: With bulk RNA from unsorted whole blood as input, sequencing yielded unpaired chains.

TCRdb independently ran MiXCR on the 5' RACE reads; one entry per CDR3 protein. The sample has roughly 38,000 distinct CDR3 sequences, 5.5% seen once. This clonotype was sampled from an adult who was a healthcare worker with PCR-confirmed SARS-CoV-2 infection or an uninfected control (not recorded which). This specimen consisted of whole blood, obtained at baseline. The V gene is TRBV20-1, the J gene TRBJ2-5; D may be TRBD2 (5 bases). CDR3 sequence: CSAPPGLTPETQYF. DNA for the CDR3: TGCAGTGCTCCCCCCGGACTGACACCAGAGACCCAGTACTTC.